Below are 14 T cell receptor beta chains sequenced from a single sample in a study of Tregs in tolerant kidney transplant recipients. The assay was immunoSEQ multiplex PCR, and TCRdb's table has in-frame clones only and misses some. In all, the sample yields about 48,000 clones. Sample: CD4+ T cells from blood, taken before the transplant. The receptors shown here come from a human donor who received a combined kidney and bone marrow transplant.

On this clone itself: The read ends 3 residues early relative to the CDR3; the germline J gene fills the gap. The rearrangement links TRBV5-4 to TRBJ2-3, with 7 bases lining up with TRBD1. Germline CDR1 reads SGHNT; CDR2 reads YYREEE (reference sequence). The CDR3 contains 14 residues. After removal of 4 bases from V and 4 bases from J, the junction contained 6 bases not matched to a gene. The CDR3 loop is CASSLRDRADTQYF. The DNA read from the CDR3 is TGTGCCAGCAGCCTTAGAGACAGGGCAGATACG.

The CDR3 bases that were read are TGTGCCAGCAGTGAGGGGGGACTACGCTACGAG. This translates into CASSEGGLRYE. The entire CDR3 sequence reads CASSEGGLRYEQYF. The chain employs TRBV2 and TRBJ2-7; 7 nucleotides align to TRBD2. The read falls 3 residues short of the CDR3 end, and the missing part is taken from the germline J gene. The CDR3 loop spans 14 amino acids. Germline loops: CDR1 SNHLY, CDR2 FYNNEI. Losses at the gene ends were 3 bases for V and 3 bases for J; bases not matched to a gene: 5.

As to this clone: The read ends 3 residues shy of where the CDR3 ends; the end is completed using the germline J gene. This sequence joins TRBV7-9 and TRBJ1-6, with 10 bases lining up with TRBD1. The germline V gene encodes CDR1 SEHNR and CDR2 FQNEAQ (reference sequence). Germline trimming cut 4 bases from V and 8 bases from J; bases unmatched to any gene: 5. The CDR3 length is 15 residues. The CDR3 sequence: CASSSPGQGYSPLHF. CDR3 DNA, as far as it was read: TGTGCCAGCAGCTCCCCGGGACAGGGGTATTCACCC.

Incomplete CDR3 DNA: TGCAGTGCTAGCCAGGGGGCGGGCGGGGAG. Residues: CSASQGAGGE. The whole CDR3 protein is CSASQGAGGELFF. The V and J genes are TRBV20-1 and TRBJ2-2; TRBD1 aligns across 8 bases. The CDR3 end lies 3 residues beyond the end of the read and is filled in from the germline J gene. Trimming cost V 3 bases and J 7 bases; bases outside gene matches: 4. The V gene's germline CDR1 is DFQATT and CDR2 SNEGSKA (reference sequence). This CDR3 has 13 amino acids.

Regarding this clone: The read ends 3 residues early relative to the CDR3; the germline J gene fills the gap. The chain joins TRBV7-6 to TRBJ2-7; unclear D gene. Germline V CDR1 and CDR2: SGHVS, FNYEAQ. The V and J ends lost 5 bases and 3 bases respectively, with 11 bases between them. The CDR3 runs to 13 residues. CDR3 DNA, as far as it was read: TGTGCCAGCAGCCAAAGTTCAGGCTACGAG. Residues: CASSQSSGYE. The complete CDR3 reads CASSQSSGYEQYF.

Partial CDR3 DNA: TGTGCCAGTGCTAGGGGAGGAGTAAATGAG. Protein sequence: CASARGGVNE. The full CDR3 protein is CASARGGVNEQFF. The rearrangement uses TRBV2 and TRBJ2-1; a weak D match, TRBD2 (6 bases). The read ends 3 residues shy of where the CDR3 ends; the end is completed using the germline J gene. The CDR3 has 13 amino acids. V lost 9 bases and J lost 7, with 16 bases in between. CDR1 is SNHLY and CDR2 is FYNNEI in the germline V gene.

Regarding this clone: Read coverage stops 3 residues before the CDR3 terminus; the germline J gene supplies the remainder. The V gene is TRBV7-6, the J gene TRBJ2-3, with 7 positions matching TRBD2. CDR1 is SGHVS, CDR2 FNYEAQ, per germline. The J segment lost 0 bases and the V segment lost 5 bases, leaving 11 bases of the junction unmatched. CDR3 length: 17 amino acids. CDR3 DNA (partial): TGTGCCAGCAGCCCAGGAACGCGGGGGTATAGCACAGATACG. Translated, it gives CASSPGTRGYSTDT. The complete CDR3 reads CASSPGTRGYSTDTQYF.

As to this clone: The read gets to within 3 residues of the CDR3 end, and the germline J gene fills in the rest. The gene calls are TRBV7-2 and TRBJ1-5; 7 nucleotides match TRBD1. V trimming: 4 bases; J trimming: 4 bases; junction bases outside the gene matches: 7. The germline CDR1 and CDR2 sequences are SGHTA and FQGNSA. The CDR3 has 15 residues. CDR3 DNA (partial): TGTGCCAGCAGCTCCCGGGACAGCGCGAATCAGCCC. Residues: CASSSRDSANQP. The whole CDR3 sequence is CASSSRDSANQPQHF.

In the case of this clone: The CDR3 end is not reached by the read, which stops 3 residues before it; the germline J gene fills it in. The rearrangement links TRBV7-2 to TRBJ2-4, with 7 positions matching TRBD1. Germline loops: CDR1 SGHTA, CDR2 FQGNSA. This CDR3 is built from 14 residues. With 1 base clipped from V and 7 bases from J, the junction kept 4 bases outside the gene matches. CDR3 amino acids: CASSLETGLNIQYF. CDR3 bases read: TGTGCCAGCAGCTTAGAGACAGGGCTGAACATT.

A note on this clone: Coverage ceases 3 residues before the CDR3 finishes, and the germline J gene fills in the end. The J gene is TRBJ2-7, the V gene TRBV18, with D tentatively TRBD1 (6 bases). The CDR3 is 13 amino acids. V lost 3 bases and J lost 2, with 8 bases in between. Germline V gene lookup returns CDR1 KGHSH and CDR2 LQKENI. CDR3 loop: CASSPDRTYEQYF. CDR3 bases read: TGTGCCAGCTCACCCGACAGGACCTACGAG.

With regard to this clone: With the read ending 3 residues before the CDR3 end, the germline J gene is used to fill in that end. The V gene is TRBV2, the J gene TRBJ2-7; 10 bases agree with TRBD1. The length of the CDR3 is 14 residues. The germline CDR1 and CDR2 sequences are SNHLY and FYNNEI. J lost 0 bases, V lost 5 bases, and 1 base had no gene match. The covered CDR3 bases are TGTGCCAGCAGTTGGACAGGGGGCTCCTACGAG. Translated, it gives CASSWTGGSYE. The entire CDR3 reads CASSWTGGSYEQYF.

As regards this clone: The CDR3 end falls 3 residues outside the read, so it is completed with the germline J gene. The rearrangement uses TRBV10-2 and TRBJ2-5; D uncertain. The germline V gene encodes CDR1 WSHSY and CDR2 SAAADI. This CDR3 has 14 residues. V gave up 5 bases and J gave up 4 bases, with 14 bases separating them. CDR3 bases read: TGCGCCAGCAGTCCCTCCTCGGTCTCAGAGACC. Its protein is CASSPSSVSET. The complete CDR3 sequence is CASSPSSVSETQYF.

The chain's CDR3 is CASRETSEETQYF. Incomplete CDR3 DNA: TGTGCCAGCAGAGAGACTAGCGAAGAGACC. The gene calls are TRBV7-9 and TRBJ2-5, with 8 positions matching TRBD2. The read ends 3 residues before the CDR3 terminus; that terminus is restored from the germline J gene. CDR1 is SEHNR, CDR2 FQNEAQ, per germline (reference sequence). Trimming took 6 bases from V and 3 from J; bases not matched to a gene: 3. The CDR3 loop spans 13 amino acids.

Worth noting for this clone: Read data end 3 residues before the CDR3 end; the end is taken from the germline J gene. This chain connects TRBV5-1 to TRBJ1-1; maybe TRBD1 (6 bases). CDR3 length: 15 amino acids. The germline gives CDR1 SGHRS, CDR2 YFSETQ. V gave up 3 bases and J gave up 2 bases, with 14 bases separating them. The CDR3 bases that were read are TGCGCCAGCAGCTCAGCTCAGGGGAGTAACACTGAA. Its protein product is CASSSAQGSNTE. The whole CDR3 region reads CASSSAQGSNTEAFF.